Listed here are 18 T cell receptor beta chains from one sample, sequenced in a study of blood T cell repertoires in COVID-19. TCRdb keeps only in-frame clones here, not all; method: immunoSEQ multiplex PCR. The table includes over 120,000 clones, about 90% detected once. Sequences were obtained from peripheral blood. The receptor source for this set is a woman between 50 and 59 years old with acute or convalescent COVID-19.

In this sample, this clone turned up a few times. This chain links TRBV7-9 with TRBJ1-6; 11 positions match TRBD1. The CDR3 consists of 15 residues. J lost 10 bases, V lost 3 bases, and 5 bases had no gene match. CDR1 is SEHNR, CDR2 FQNEAQ, per germline (reference sequence). Here the CDR3 reads CASSLDRGPESPLHF. CDR3 DNA sequence: TGTGCCAGCAGCTTGGACAGGGGGCCGGAATCACCCCTCCACTTT.

The chain links TRBV4-1 to TRBJ1-2, with 8 bases fitting TRBD1. There are 17 residues in the CDR3. Germline V gene sequence: CDR1 MGHRA, CDR2 YSYEKL. V lost 3 bases and J lost 4; bases outside the gene matches: 13. CDR3 DNA: TGCGCCAGCAGCCACCACCTTGGACAGGGCGAACTCTATGGCTACACCTTC. It encodes CASSHHLGQGELYGYTF.

This clone was seen only a few times. The rearrangement uses TRBV7-3 and TRBJ2-1, with 7 bases lining up with TRBD1. The CDR3 has 14 residues. V dropped 5 bases and J dropped 4; count of bases not matched to a gene: 5. CDR1 SGHTA and CDR2 FQGTGA come from the germline V gene. CDR3 protein: CASSIQGQYNEQFF. The CDR3 coding sequence is TGTGCCAGCAGCATTCAGGGACAGTACAATGAGCAGTTCTTC. Full variable domain (remainder filled in from reference TRBV7-3 and TRBJ2-1): GAGVSQTPSNKVTEKGKYVELRCDPISGHTALYWYRQSLGQGPEFLIYFQGTGAADDSGLPNDRFFAVRPEGSVSTLKIQRTERGDSAVYLCASSIQGQYNEQFFGPGTRLTVL.

J is TRBJ1-1 and V is TRBV29-1; possible D gene TRBD1, 6 bases. From germline, CDR1 is SQVTM and CDR2 ANQGSEA. The CDR3 has 15 amino acids. V was shortened by 3 bases and J by 4 bases, with 18 bases between the two germline ends. The CDR3 protein is CSVDRVTGLGTEAFF. CDR3 coding DNA: TGCAGCGTTGACCGAGTCACAGGGCTGGGCACTGAAGCTTTCTTT.

The chain employs TRBV6-6 and TRBJ2-7; D is perhaps TRBD2 (6 bases). The germline V gene has CDR1 MNHNY and CDR2 SVGAGI (reference sequence). This CDR3 region has 13 residues. Between the trimmed V and J ends, which lost 7 bases and 6 bases, there was a span of 16 bases. CDR3 sequence reads: CASTDLANGEQYF. For the CDR3, the DNA is TGTGCCAGCACCGACCTAGCGAACGGCGAGCAGTACTTC.

This clone was seen just once. The V and J genes are TRBV5-1 and TRBJ1-2; 8 nucleotides agree with TRBD1. V dropped 0 bases and J dropped 3; count of bases not matched to a gene: 4. CDR1 and CDR2 from the germline V gene are SGHRS and YFSETQ. The CDR3 sequence is 15 residues long. The CDR3 here is CASSLAGTGYYGYTF. In nucleotides, the CDR3 is TGCGCCAGCAGCTTGGCCGGGACAGGCTACTATGGCTACACCTTC. Full variable domain (outside the CDR3, taken from reference TRBV5-1 and TRBJ1-2): KAGVTQTPRYLIKTRGQQVTLSCSPISGHRSVSWYQQTPGQGLQFLFEYFSETQRNKGNFPGRFSGRQFSNSRSEMNVSTLELGDSALYLCASSLAGTGYYGYTFGSGTRLTVV.

This chain links TRBV5-1 with TRBJ2-6; 8 bases fit TRBD1. The CDR3 covers 16 residues. The V segment lost 4 bases and the J segment 2 bases; nucleotides outside the gene matches: 5. CDR1 and CDR2 (germline): SGHRS, YFSETQ. CDR3 region: CASSLDRVAGANVLTF. The CDR3 DNA is TGCGCCAGCAGCCTGGACAGGGTGGCTGGGGCCAACGTCCTGACTTTC.

The gene calls are TRBV2 and TRBJ2-5, with 9 bases that match TRBD2. CDR3 length: 16 residues. Germline CDR1 SNHLY, CDR2 FYNNEI. J lost 6 bases, V lost 7 bases, and 15 bases had no gene match. CDR3 residues: CASTPHRREGHKTQYF. CDR3 sequence (DNA): TGTGCCAGCACCCCGCACAGGCGGGAGGGCCACAAGACCCAGTACTTC.

V is TRBV18 and J is TRBJ1-2; no firm D call. Germline CDR1 and CDR2: KGHSH and LQKENI. Trimming removed 6 bases from V and 4 bases from J, with 15 bases in between. This CDR3 region has 14 residues. The CDR3 DNA follows: TGTGCCAGCTCCCCTGTCTCAGAGGGCTATGGCTACACCTTC. Amino acid sequence: CASSPVSEGYGYTF.

The chain has TRBV6-5 and TRBJ1-5; D unclear. V was pared by 0 bases and J by 2 bases, with 11 bases between. The CDR3 is 16 residues long. Germline lookup yields CDR1 MNHEY and CDR2 SVGAGI. DNA of the CDR3: TGTGCCAGCAGTTACTCGAGAGGGTTGGGCAATCAGCCCCAGCATTTT. Its protein product is CASSYSRGLGNQPQHF.

V gene TRBV18 combines with J gene TRBJ1-5; D is unresolved. The CDR3 totals 13 residues. Between the trimmed V and J ends, which lost 4 bases and 1 base, there was a span of 5 bases. Germline lookup yields CDR1 KGHSH and CDR2 LQKENI. This CDR3 is CASSRGSNQPQHF. The CDR3 region has the DNA TGTGCCAGCTCACGAGGCAGCAATCAGCCCCAGCATTTT.

The chain carries TRBV7-2 and TRBJ2-5, with 8 bases matching TRBD1. The junction had 4 bases not matched to a gene; V was cut back by 5 bases and J by 5 bases. The germline CDR1 and CDR2 sequences are SGHTA and FQGNSA. The CDR3 extends over 13 amino acids. CDR3 residues: CASSEDRVETQYF. The CDR3, as DNA: TGTGCCAGCAGCGAGGACAGGGTGGAGACCCAGTACTTC.

The chain joins TRBV3-1 (or the pseudogene TRBV3-2) to TRBJ2-1, with 10 bases lining up with TRBD2. Germline CDR1 reads LGHDT; CDR2 reads YNNKEL (reference sequence). CDR3 length: 15 residues. V lost 4 bases, J lost 7 bases, and 7 bases stayed unmatched. In nucleotides, the CDR3 is TGTGCCAGCAGCCCGAGCGGGGGGGCCGGGAATGAGCAGTTCTTC. Amino acid sequence: CASSPSGGAGNEQFF.

Concerning this clone: Compared with germline, one end of the junction differs, possibly owing to a read error. The chain's CDR3 is CASSSSGDTIYF. The CDR3 region has the DNA TGCGCCAGCAGCTCCAGTGGAGACACCATATATTTT. This chain links TRBV5-1 with TRBJ1-3; D uncertain. CDR3 length: 12 residues. Germline CDR1 SGHRS, CDR2 YFSETQ.

The chain links TRBV30 to TRBJ1-2; TRBD1 matches 10 bases. Germline CDR1 reads GTSNPN; CDR2 reads SVGIG (reference sequence). The ends lost 0 bases at V and 7 bases at J; junction bases unmatched: 5. The CDR3 length is 14 residues. In nucleotides, the CDR3 is TGTGCCTGGAGTGTACTGGACAGGGGGACTGGCTACACCTTC. Its protein product is CAWSVLDRGTGYTF.

The chain's CDR3 is CASSQVEGLTGWNTEAFF. As DNA, the CDR3 is TGTGCCAGCAGCCAAGTGGAGGGGCTAACGGGGTGGAACACTGAAGCTTTCTTT. The genes are TRBV3-1 (or the pseudogene TRBV3-2) and TRBJ1-1; the D gene is possibly TRBD1 (5 bases). The germline V gene encodes CDR1 LGHDT and CDR2 YNNKEL (reference sequence). This CDR3 spans 18 amino acids. The germline V and J ends were trimmed by 1 base and 1 base, with 19 bases remaining between them.

The chain uses TRBV11-2 and TRBJ1-1; D perhaps matches TRBD1 (5 bases). Trimming shortened V by 2 bases and J by 3 bases, and 10 bases separated the two germline ends. The germline gives CDR1 SGHAT, CDR2 FQNNGV. This CDR3 contains 14 residues. The CDR3 region is CASSLPGGYTEAFF. DNA of the CDR3: TGTGCCAGCAGCTTACCCGGGGGGTACACTGAAGCTTTCTTT.

This chain uses TRBV29-1 with TRBJ1-4; D is unresolved. The CDR3 loop spans 11 amino acids. V was pared by 4 bases and J by 4 bases, with 4 bases between. CDR1 and CDR2 (germline): SQVTM, ANQGSEA. CDR3 region: CSVGHNEKLFF. CDR3 coding DNA: TGCAGCGTTGGGCATAATGAAAAACTGTTTTTT.